Listed here are 28 T cell receptor beta chains from one sample, sequenced in a study of T cells after yellow fever vaccination. TCRdb used MiXCR to reprocess the 5' RACE reads, holding one entry per CDR3 protein. Here the sample spans a few hundred thousand distinct CDR3 sequences, around 6.8% being singletons. The input for sequencing was PBMCs, taken approximately 40 days after the first yellow fever vaccination. Receptors were obtained from a man in his late teens or twenties who received the YFV17D yellow fever vaccine.

The gene calls are TRBV5-5 and TRBJ2-7, with TRBD1 matching 8 bases. Germline CDR1 is SGHKS and CDR2 is YYEKEE (reference sequence). With V trimmed by 0 bases and J by 3 bases, 11 bases remained unmatched. This CDR3 spans 17 amino acids. CDR3 sequence: CASSLVPGTGVLYEQYV. CDR3 nucleotides: TGTGCCAGCAGCTTGGTCCCCGGGACAGGAGTCCTCTACGAGCAGTACGTC.

The chain combines TRBV20-1 with TRBJ2-1; D is unresolved. V gave up 1 base and J gave up 4 bases, with 8 bases separating them. CDR1 and CDR2 from the germline V gene are DFQATT and SNEGSKA (reference sequence). The CDR3 sequence is 13 residues long. In DNA, the CDR3 is TGCAGTGCTAGAGTCATTAATTACAATGAGCAGTTCTTC. It specifies CSARVINYNEQFF.

The sample holds a few counts of this clonotype. V gene TRBV5-1 combines with J gene TRBJ2-3; D perhaps matches TRBD2 (6 bases). Germline CDR1 is SGHRS and CDR2 is YFSETQ. The CDR3 has 14 amino acids. The V gene lost 0 bases and the J gene lost 2 bases, with 7 bases spanning the gap. In DNA form, the CDR3 reads TGCGCCAGCAGCTTGGCACTAGCCACAGATACGCAGTATTTT. Translation: CASSLALATDTQYF. Full variable domain (missing parts from reference TRBV5-1 and TRBJ2-3): KAGVTQTPRYLIKTRGQQVTLSCSPISGHRSVSWYQQTPGQGLQFLFEYFSETQRNKGNFPGRFSGRQFSNSRSEMNVSTLELGDSALYLCASSLALATDTQYFGPGTRLTVL.

This clonotype was observed a few times. The chain links TRBV27 to TRBJ2-1, with TRBD1 identical over 12 bases. CDR3 length equals 20 residues. Germline trimming cut 2 bases from V and 0 bases from J; bases unmatched to any gene: 11. Germline V lookup: CDR1 MNHEY, CDR2 SMNVEV (reference sequence). The CDR3 sequence is CASSLLPGQGARSSYNEQFF. The CDR3 nucleotides read TGTGCCAGCAGTTTACTTCCGGGACAGGGGGCTCGGAGCTCCTACAATGAGCAGTTCTTC.

This clonotype was observed many times. V gene TRBV20-1 combines with J gene TRBJ2-7, with TRBD2 matching over 10 bases. J was trimmed by 2 bases and V by 3 bases; bases with no gene match: 7. The germline CDR1 and CDR2 sequences are DFQATT and SNEGSKA (reference sequence). This CDR3 has 15 residues. This CDR3 is CSASQPSGGAYEQYF. The CDR3 bases are TGCAGTGCTAGTCAACCGAGCGGGGGGGCCTACGAGCAGTACTTC.

This clonotype was observed at least ten times. At one end the junction does not follow the germline gene, possibly because of a read error. The V call is TRBV7-7, the J call TRBJ2-5; D is possibly TRBD1 (6 bases). CDR1 is SSHAT, CDR2 FNYEAQ, per germline (reference sequence). This CDR3 is built from 14 residues. The CDR3 nucleotides read TGTGCTAGCAGCTTAGGGGGTCAAGGGGAGACCCAGTACTTC. Amino acids: CASSLGGQGETQYF.

This clonotype has just a few counts. This sequence joins TRBV30 and TRBJ2-4; D might be TRBD1 or TRBD2, each matching 6 bases. V dropped 2 bases and J dropped 7 bases, with 15 bases sitting between them. Germline V gene sequence: CDR1 GTSNPN, CDR2 SVGIG (reference sequence). The CDR3 loop spans 14 amino acids. The CDR3 sequence: CAWSHREGTNIQYF. The CDR3 bases are TGTGCCTGGAGTCACAGGGAAGGGACTAACATTCAGTACTTC. The whole variable domain, remainder taken from reference TRBV30 and TRBJ2-4, is SQTIHQWPATLVQPVGSPLSLECTVEGTSNPNLYWYRQAAGRGLQLLFYSVGIGQISSEVPQNLSASRPQDRQFILSSKKLLLSDSGFYLCAWSHREGTNIQYFGAGTRLSVL.

This clonotype was counted at least ten times. V and J are TRBV12-3 or TRBV12-4 and TRBJ1-1, with D hard to call. This CDR3 contains 18 residues. Trimming cost V 3 bases and J 3 bases, with 23 bases left between them. The CDR3 nucleotides are TGTGCCAGCAGTTTTTATCCCTATCCCTCCGGGGAGGACACTGAAGCTTTCTTT. Its protein product is CASSFYPYPSGEDTEAFF.

The rearrangement uses TRBV29-1 and TRBJ2-3, with D possibly being TRBD1 or TRBD2 (6 bases each). From germline, CDR1 is SQVTM and CDR2 ANQGSEA. The length of the CDR3 is 13 residues. The V end was cut by 6 bases, the J end by 2 bases, with 12 bases between. The CDR3 DNA reads TGCAGCGTCCCATCGGGGGCCACAGATACGCAGTATTTT. This encodes CSVPSGATDTQYF.

V and J are TRBV4-2 and TRBJ1-1; 10 bases align to TRBD1. CDR1 LGHNA and CDR2 YNFKEQ come from the germline V gene. This CDR3 is 14 amino acids long. V gave up 6 bases and J gave up 6 bases; unmatched junction bases: 7. The CDR3 reads CASRRQGALSEAFF. CDR3 nucleotide sequence: TGTGCCAGCAGAAGACAGGGGGCGCTTTCTGAAGCTTTCTTT.

This clonotype was picked up a small number of times. The chain couples TRBV9 to TRBJ2-2; D is unresolved. This CDR3 contains 16 residues. V was pared by 0 bases and J by 0 bases, with 9 bases between. Germline-derived CDR1 and CDR2 are SGDLS and YYNGEE. CDR3 sequence reads: CASSVGAGPNTGELFF. In nucleotides, the CDR3 is TGTGCCAGCAGCGTAGGTGCAGGCCCGAACACCGGGGAGCTGTTTTTT.

The chain uses TRBV4-2 and TRBJ2-5, with no clear D. V was cut by 0 bases and J by 0 bases, with 8 bases left in between. The CDR3 extends over 15 amino acids. Germline V gene lookup returns CDR1 LGHNA and CDR2 YNFKEQ. For the CDR3, the DNA is TGTGCCAGCAGCCAAGAAGTACTTAACCAAGAGACCCAGTACTTC. This gives the protein CASSQEVLNQETQYF.

This clonotype was counted at least ten times. The chain recombines TRBV10-3 with TRBJ1-2, with TRBD1 identical over 8 bases. There are 13 residues in the CDR3. Looked up from germline, CDR1 is ENHRY and CDR2 is SYGVKD. V dropped 4 bases and J dropped 8; count of bases not matched to a gene: 6. The CDR3 reads CAISGGQGRGYTF. DNA of the CDR3: TGTGCCATCAGTGGTGGACAGGGCCGGGGCTACACCTTC.

This clonotype was counted only a few times. V is TRBV7-2 and J is TRBJ1-1; D gene unclear. Germline V gene data show CDR1 as SGHTA and CDR2 as FQGNSA. With 2 bases removed from V and 4 bases from J, the gap between germline ends came to 14 bases. CDR3 length: 15 residues. CDR3: CASSLSTGLATEAFF. The CDR3, as DNA: TGTGCCAGCAGCTTATCTACGGGTCTGGCCACTGAAGCTTTCTTT.

This clonotype was counted many times. CDR3 protein: CASRGTGKTEAFF. The DNA of the CDR3 is TGTGCCAGCCGGGGGACAGGGAAGACTGAAGCTTTCTTT. The rearrangement uses TRBV27 and TRBJ1-1, with 9 bases aligning to TRBD1. The V and J ends lost 8 bases and 5 bases, in that order; junction bases with no gene match: 6. Germline V gene data show CDR1 as MNHEY and CDR2 as SMNVEV (reference sequence). CDR3 size: 13 residues.

This clonotype is medium-sized in the sample. The rearrangement uses TRBV5-8 and TRBJ1-2; D is possibly TRBD1 (5 bases). Trimming pared 1 base from V and 8 bases from J, leaving 12 bases between. Germline V CDR1 and CDR2: SGHTS, YDEGEE. The CDR3 runs to 13 residues. As DNA, the CDR3 is TGTGCCAGCAGCTTGTACGCAGGGCCAGGCTACACCTTC. This encodes CASSLYAGPGYTF.

In this sample, this clonotype turned up a few times. V usage is TRBV5-1 and J usage is TRBJ2-7; tentatively, D is TRBD1 (6 bases). This CDR3 has 14 residues. V was clipped by 0 bases and J by 5 bases, with 12 bases between them. The germline V gene has CDR1 SGHRS and CDR2 YFSETQ. CDR3 sequence reads: CASSLGRGGNEQYF. The CDR3 DNA sequence: TGCGCCAGCAGCTTGGGCAGGGGTGGTAACGAGCAGTACTTC.

The chain joins TRBV6-4 to TRBJ2-5; D perhaps matches TRBD2 (6 bases). Germline CDR1 MRHNA, CDR2 SNTAGT. This CDR3 has 17 amino acids. V dropped 0 bases and J dropped 5 bases, with 19 bases sitting between them. The CDR3 coding sequence is TGTGCCAGCAGTGACTCGCGACGGGGGACCTCCCGGGAGACCCAGTACTTC. Its translation: CASSDSRRGTSRETQYF.

This clonotype has ten or more counts. The rearrangement links TRBV12-3 or TRBV12-4 to TRBJ2-3; maybe TRBD2 (6 bases). V lost 6 bases to trimming and J lost 6 bases, with 13 bases between them. The CDR3 sequence is 13 residues long. The CDR3 nucleotides read TGTGCCAGCAGACTGACTAGTTTGGATACGCAGTATTTT. It codes for CASRLTSLDTQYF.

As for this clonotype: One end of the junction does not line up with germline, which may come from a read error. This chain joins TRBV7-2 and TRBJ2-5; D is possibly TRBD1 or TRBD2 (5 bases each). CDR1 is SGHTA, CDR2 FQGNSA, per germline. The CDR3 totals 15 residues. CDR3 amino acids: CDSSFRSGTQETQYF. In nucleotides, the CDR3 is TGTGACAGCAGCTTCCGATCCGGGACCCAAGAGACCCAGTACTTC.

The gene calls are TRBV4-3 and TRBJ2-2, with 9 bases that match TRBD2. Germline V gives CDR1 LGHNA, CDR2 YSLEER. The CDR3 sequence is 18 residues long. Trimming cost V 0 bases and J 3 bases; bases outside gene matches: 8. The CDR3 loop reads CASSQDPVLAGDTGELFF. The CDR3 DNA follows: TGCGCCAGCAGCCAAGATCCGGTATTAGCGGGGGACACCGGGGAGCTGTTTTTT.

In its sample, this clonotype was seen a few times. The chain couples TRBV19 to TRBJ2-1, with no clear D. Germline V gene data show CDR1 as LNHDA and CDR2 as SQIVND (reference sequence). This CDR3 has 16 amino acids. V lost 3 bases and J 0 bases, leaving 12 bases between the germline ends. DNA of the CDR3: TGTGCCAGTAGTATCCCGGGTGGAAGCTCCTACAATGAGCAGTTCTTC. It encodes CASSIPGGSSYNEQFF.

The CDR3 spells CAIRDRGNTEAFF. CDR3 nucleotides: TGTGCCATCAGAGACAGGGGGAACACTGAAGCTTTCTTT. The chain joins TRBV10-3 to TRBJ1-1; 8 nucleotides agree with TRBD1. With V trimmed by 6 bases and J by 1 base, 1 base remained unmatched. Germline V gives CDR1 ENHRY, CDR2 SYGVKD. The CDR3 extends over 13 amino acids.

This chain links TRBV20-1 with TRBJ2-5; 8 positions match TRBD2. Germline CDR1 is DFQATT and CDR2 is SNEGSKA (reference sequence). The trim removed 5 bases at V and 5 bases at J, leaving 10 bases unmatched. The CDR3 contains 14 residues. The CDR3 spells CSAGFGGALETQYF. The DNA of the CDR3 is TGCAGTGCTGGATTCGGGGGGGCGTTGGAGACCCAGTACTTC.

This clonotype occurred a few times. The rearrangement joins TRBV5-5 to TRBJ2-7, with D unresolved. V lost 2 bases and J 4 bases, leaving 10 bases between the germline ends. Germline-derived CDR1 and CDR2 are SGHKS and YYEKEE (reference sequence). The CDR3 contains 13 residues. The DNA of the CDR3 is TGTGCCAGCAGCTTTTGGCAGCAGTACGAGCAGTACTTC. Its protein is CASSFWQQYEQYF.

This clonotype has more than one count but fewer than ten. The V and J genes are TRBV7-9 and TRBJ2-7; 7 bases line up with TRBD1. The CDR3 covers 13 residues. In germline, CDR1 is SEHNR, CDR2 FQNEAQ (reference sequence). After removal of 7 bases from V and 3 bases from J, the junction contained 6 bases not matched to a gene. The CDR3, as DNA: TGTGCCAGCATGAACAGGGGCTACTACGAGCAGTACTTC. It yields the protein CASMNRGYYEQYF. The full variable domain, in which reference TRBV7-9 and TRBJ2-7 provide the parts outside the CDR3, is DTGVSQNPRHKITKRGQNVTFRCDPISEHNRLYWYRQTLGQGPEFLTYFQNEAQLEKSRLLSDRFSAERPKGSFSTLEIQRTEQGDSAMYLCASMNRGYYEQYFGPGTRLTVT.

Ten or more counts support this clonotype. The chain combines TRBV6-5 with TRBJ2-2; D might be TRBD1 or TRBD2, each matching 5 bases. Trimming shortened V by 0 bases and J by 6 bases, and 11 bases separated the two germline ends. The CDR3 spans 15 residues. The germline gives CDR1 MNHEY, CDR2 SVGAGI. The CDR3 spells CASSYSGVIAGELFF. The CDR3 DNA sequence: TGTGCCAGCAGTTACTCGGGGGTAATCGCCGGGGAGCTGTTTTTT.

The chain couples TRBV29-1 to TRBJ2-3; 10 bases agree with TRBD1. The trim removed 1 base at V and 1 base at J, leaving 11 bases unmatched. This CDR3 has 18 residues. Germline V gene lookup returns CDR1 SQVTM and CDR2 ANQGSEA. CDR3 nucleotide sequence: TGCAGCGTTGAAGTACTATTGGGACAGGGGCCCCGCACAGATACGCAGTATTTT. Its protein product is CSVEVLLGQGPRTDTQYF.